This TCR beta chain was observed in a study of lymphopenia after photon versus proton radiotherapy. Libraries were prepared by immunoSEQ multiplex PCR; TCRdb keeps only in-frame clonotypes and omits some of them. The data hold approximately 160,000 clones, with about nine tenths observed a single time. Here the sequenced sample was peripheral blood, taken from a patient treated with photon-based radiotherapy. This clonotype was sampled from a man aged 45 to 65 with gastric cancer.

This chain's CDR3 is CASSYRDRMNTEAFF. The DNA of the CDR3 is TGTGCCAGCAGTTACCGGGACCGAATGAACACTGAAGCTTTCTTT. The rearrangement uses TRBV6-5 and TRBJ1-1; possibly TRBD1 for D (5 bases). The V gene lost 2 bases and the J gene lost 0 bases, with 10 bases spanning the gap. Germline CDR1 is MNHEY and CDR2 is SVGAGI. This CDR3 comprises 15 residues.